Below are 25 T cell receptor beta chains sequenced from a single sample in a study of cytomegalovirus exposure and HLA in healthy donors. Both 60 Vbeta primers and 13 Jbeta primers went into the PCR. Using immunoSEQ multiplex PCR, the repertoire was profiled, and TCRdb retains in-frame clones only, with some absent. The repertoire has about 67,000 clones, around 80% of them found once; the top ten carry roughly 2.9%. Sample: PBMCs. All receptors come from a young woman in good health and CMV-seronegative.

This chain joins TRBV6-5 and TRBJ1-1; tentative D call: TRBD1 (6 bases). V was clipped by 2 bases and J by 1 base, with 8 bases between them. This CDR3 region has 14 residues. Germline assignment: CDR1 MNHEY and CDR2 SVGAGI. This chain's CDR3 is CASSYNRANTEAFF. The CDR3 bases are TGTGCCAGCAGTTACAACAGGGCGAACACTGAAGCTTTCTTT.

This clone was found a few times. The chain's CDR3 is CASSPTANTEAFF. CDR3 in DNA: TGCGCCAGCAGCCCTACAGCGAACACTGAAGCTTTCTTT. The rearrangement uses TRBV4-1 and TRBJ1-1; D unclear. Trimming removed 4 bases at V and 1 base at J, with 7 bases between. Germline CDR1 MGHRA, CDR2 YSYEKL. The CDR3 spans 13 residues.

This chain links TRBV19 with TRBJ2-6, with no clear D. V was cut by 7 bases and J by 1 base, with 5 bases left in between. In germline, CDR1 is LNHDA, CDR2 SQIVND (reference sequence). This CDR3 has 13 residues. DNA for the CDR3: TGTGCCAGTACCCCATCTGGGGCCAACGTCCTGACTTTC. This codes for CASTPSGANVLTF.

The chain recombines TRBV9 with TRBJ2-1, with D possibly being TRBD2 (7 bases). Trimming cost V 4 bases and J 1 base, with 18 bases left between them. The V gene's germline CDR1 is SGDLS and CDR2 YYNGEE. This CDR3 has 17 residues. CDR3 sequence reads: CASSNSIGRGSYNEQFF. For the CDR3, the DNA is TGTGCCAGCAGCAATTCCATTGGGAGGGGGTCCTACAATGAGCAGTTCTTC.

V usage is TRBV4-1 and J usage is TRBJ2-2, with 9 bases fitting TRBD1. V dropped 0 bases and J dropped 1; count of bases not matched to a gene: 9. The CDR3 length is 19 residues. CDR1 is MGHRA and CDR2 is YSYEKL in the germline V gene. CDR3 in amino acids: CASSQESGTGILNTGELFF. The CDR3, as DNA: TGCGCCAGCAGCCAAGAATCCGGGACAGGGATCCTGAACACCGGGGAGCTGTTTTTT.

This chain uses TRBV5-4 with TRBJ2-1; possible D gene TRBD1, 6 bases. The V end was cut by 4 bases, the J end by 7 bases, with 18 bases between. In germline, CDR1 is SGHNT, CDR2 YYREEE (reference sequence). The CDR3 spans 15 residues. The CDR3 nucleotides read TGTGCCAGCAGCACGGGGACACGTTCGGTGAATGAGCAGTTCTTC. Its protein product is CASSTGTRSVNEQFF.

The chain is built from TRBV6-1 and TRBJ1-6; D perhaps matches TRBD1 (6 bases). The CDR3 consists of 13 residues. Germline assignment: CDR1 MNHNS and CDR2 SASEGT. V shed 8 bases and J shed 7 bases, with 12 bases lying between them. The CDR3 loop is CASGRGPNSPLHF. CDR3 DNA sequence: TGTGCCAGCGGCAGGGGCCCAAATTCACCCCTCCACTTT.

The sample holds one count of this clone. CDR3 protein: CASSPTPGGNQPQHF. In DNA form, the CDR3 reads TGTGCCAGCAGTCCTACTCCGGGGGGAAATCAGCCCCAGCATTTT. V and J are TRBV6-5 and TRBJ1-5; D possibly corresponds to TRBD1 (5 bases). Germline lookup yields CDR1 MNHEY and CDR2 SVGAGI. The CDR3 length is 15 residues. The germline V and J ends were trimmed by 5 bases and 4 bases, with 15 bases remaining between them.

V usage is TRBV27 and J usage is TRBJ2-7; no clear D. The CDR3 has 13 residues. V was pared by 5 bases and J by 1 base, with 9 bases between. Germline V gene sequence: CDR1 MNHEY, CDR2 SMNVEV (reference sequence). This CDR3 reads CASSEDSSYEQYF. CDR3 nucleotides: TGTGCCAGCAGTGAAGACTCGTCCTACGAGCAGTACTTC.

In regard to this clone: At one of its ends the junction is not consistent with the germline gene, which may arise from a read error. V and J are TRBV10-1 and TRBJ2-3; 10 bases agree with TRBD1. Germline-derived CDR1 and CDR2 are WNHNN and SYGVQD (reference sequence). The CDR3 loop spans 19 amino acids. CDR3 loop: CANSDYEMTGGIITDTQYF. CDR3 nucleotides: TGCGCCAACAGTGACTACGAAATGACAGGGGGCATAATAACAGATACGCAGTATTTT.

This chain connects TRBV29-1 to TRBJ1-5, with D possibly TRBD1 on 5 matching bases. V was trimmed by 4 bases and J by 0 bases, leaving 13 bases between them. The CDR3 is made up of 15 amino acids. Germline values: CDR1 SQVTM, CDR2 ANQGSEA. The CDR3 bases are TGCAGCGTTGTCCTGGGGCCGGATAGCAATCAGCCCCAGCATTTT. Amino acids: CSVVLGPDSNQPQHF.

The rearrangement links TRBV21-1 to TRBJ2-7; the table assigns TRBD2, which was not confirmed against the DNA. TRBV21-1 is given as a pseudogene. The CDR3 covers 19 residues. The CDR3 here is CASSKEELAGSKLDYEQYF. DNA for the CDR3: TGTGCCAGCAGCAAAGAGGAGCTAGCGGGTAGTAAACTAGACTACGAGCAGTACTTC.

The chain combines TRBV6-1 with TRBJ2-2, with 10 bases identical to TRBD1. V shed 11 bases, J shed 6 bases, and the junction held 9 bases outside the gene matches. The CDR3 spans 14 residues. Germline loops: CDR1 MNHNS, CDR2 SASEGT. CDR3 amino acids: CAARGTGDAGELFF. DNA of the CDR3: TGTGCCGCGCGCGGGACAGGGGACGCCGGGGAGCTGTTTTTT.

The rearrangement joins TRBV10-2 to TRBJ2-1, with 13 positions matching TRBD2. V lost 8 bases and J lost 8; bases outside the gene matches: 6. Germline-derived CDR1 and CDR2 are WSHSY and SAAADI. The CDR3 is 14 amino acids. The CDR3 loop reads CASRGLAGAYEQFF. CDR3 nucleotides: TGCGCCAGCCGCGGACTAGCGGGGGCATATGAGCAGTTCTTC.

V gene TRBV19 combines with J gene TRBJ1-5; D call uncertain. With 6 bases removed from V and 1 base from J, the gap between germline ends came to 10 bases. CDR3 size: 14 residues. Germline V gives CDR1 LNHDA, CDR2 SQIVND (reference sequence). CDR3 residues: CASRRTGSNQPQHF. The DNA of the CDR3 is TGTGCCAGTAGGAGAACCGGGAGCAATCAGCCCCAGCATTTT.

V gene TRBV7-2 combines with J gene TRBJ1-2; a weak D match, TRBD1 (5 bases). The CDR3 loop spans 17 amino acids. The germline V and J ends were trimmed by 0 bases and 4 bases, with 18 bases remaining between them. Per germline, CDR1 SGHTA and CDR2 FQGNSA. This CDR3 is CASSLATARRGGYGYTF. Here the CDR3 DNA reads TGTGCCAGCAGCTTAGCCACAGCGAGGAGGGGTGGCTATGGCTACACCTTC. Filled out from reference TRBV7-2 and TRBJ1-2, the complete variable domain reads GAGVSQSPSNKVTEKGKDVELRCDPISGHTALYWYRQSLGQGLEFLIYFQGNSAPDKSGLPSDRFSAERTGGSVSTLTIQRTQQEDSAVYLCASSLATARRGGYGYTFGSGTRLTVV.

The V gene is TRBV6-5, the J gene TRBJ2-1, with 8 positions matching TRBD2. V lost 5 bases to trimming and J lost 5 bases; unmatched junction nucleotides: 8. Germline V lookup: CDR1 MNHEY, CDR2 SVGAGI. This CDR3 is 15 amino acids long. The CDR3 DNA follows: TGTGCCAGCAGTCAGCAAGCGGGGGCCCACAATGAGCAGTTCTTC. Amino acids: CASSQQAGAHNEQFF.

The rearrangement uses TRBV5-4 and TRBJ2-7, with D possibly being TRBD2 (5 bases). Trimming cost V 2 bases and J 5 bases, with 17 bases left between them. The CDR3 covers 15 residues. In germline, CDR1 is SGHNT, CDR2 YYREEE (reference sequence). In DNA, the CDR3 is TGTGCCAGCAGCTTAGGCGGAGGAAAAACGAACGAGCAGTACTTC. As protein: CASSLGGGKTNEQYF.

This chain joins TRBV21-1 and TRBJ1-2; TRBD1, the D gene given by the table, was not confirmed from the DNA. TRBV21-1 is a pseudogene locus. The CDR3 is 16 amino acids. CDR3: CASASGTGCPPGGYTF. DNA for the CDR3: TGTGCCAGCGCTTCCGGGACAGGGTGTCCTCCCGGGGGCTACACCTTC.

This chain uses TRBV15 with TRBJ1-3; tentatively, D is TRBD1 (5 bases). Per germline, CDR1 LNHNV and CDR2 YYDKDF (reference sequence). This CDR3 comprises 16 residues. The ends were cut back, 0 bases at V and 2 bases at J, with 11 bases in the middle. The CDR3 here is CATSRDRQNPGNTIYF. DNA for the CDR3: TGTGCCACCAGCAGAGATCGACAGAACCCTGGAAACACCATATATTTT.

This clone is a singleton in its sample. The same CDR3 can be traced to other DNA sequences in this sample. The chain combines TRBV7-6 with TRBJ2-7; D is possibly TRBD2 (5 bases). The V gene's germline CDR1 is SGHVS and CDR2 FNYEAQ. V dropped 5 bases and J dropped 6 bases, with 14 bases sitting between them. The CDR3 covers 13 residues. In DNA form, the CDR3 reads TGTGCCAGCAGCCCTAGTCGGGGTGGCGAGCAGTACTTC. It specifies CASSPSRGGEQYF.

The genes are TRBV27 and TRBJ2-3, with D possibly being TRBD1 (5 bases). The CDR3 is 13 amino acids. With 6 bases removed from V and 3 bases from J, the gap between germline ends came to 10 bases. Germline V gene sequence: CDR1 MNHEY, CDR2 SMNVEV (reference sequence). The CDR3 DNA reads as TGTGCCAGCAGCACGCAGGGAACAGATACGCAGTATTTT. Amino acids: CASSTQGTDTQYF.

The chain links TRBV5-6 to TRBJ1-2; a weak D match, TRBD1 (5 bases). The CDR3 totals 13 residues. The germline CDR1 and CDR2 sequences are SGHDT and YYEEEE. The V and J ends lost 1 base and 3 bases respectively, with 7 bases between them. The CDR3 here is CASSLPRDYGYTF. CDR3 bases: TGTGCCAGCAGCTTGCCCAGGGACTATGGCTACACCTTC.

The rearrangement joins TRBV7-9 to TRBJ1-2; possibly TRBD1 for D (5 bases). Looked up from germline, CDR1 is SEHNR and CDR2 is FQNEAQ (reference sequence). The CDR3 is made up of 18 amino acids. V gave up 1 base and J gave up 0 bases, with 18 bases separating them. The CDR3 nucleotides are TGTGCCAGCAGCTTAGAATTGGGCAGGGAAGTGTCTAACTATGGCTACACCTTC. Its protein is CASSLELGREVSNYGYTF.

The chain is built from TRBV7-9 and TRBJ2-7; TRBD2 is a possible D gene (5 bases). Trimming removed 5 bases at V and 3 bases at J, with 11 bases between. The CDR3 length is 13 residues. The germline V gene has CDR1 SEHNR and CDR2 FQNEAQ (reference sequence). CDR3 sequence: CASSPRGIYEQYF. The CDR3 DNA follows: TGTGCCAGCAGCCCCCGAGGGATCTACGAGCAGTACTTC.